This T cell receptor beta chain was retrieved from a study of beta chain features in type 1 diabetes. About the study: Patients were similar to healthy donors in age and gender (as well as in cell yields). Study-wide findings and caveats: All four CD4+ subsets of Type 1 diabetes patients contained TCRB CDR3s that were moderately but significantly shorter.

A single heparinised blood sample, averaging approximately 110 mL, was obtained per donor. The whole isolated RNA underwent reverse transcription, so sequencing captured expressed TCRB transcripts. Repertoires were generated with immunoSEQ multiplex PCR, while TCRdb's copy carries only in-frame clones and drops some. The sample lists over 150,000 clones, about 9.3% seen once, with 0.4% to 0.55% in the top ten. Of note for this clone: Antigen specificity is unknown.

The receptor's source is a man aged 25-45 years with type 1 diabetes. The sample consisted of central memory CD4+ T cells from blood.

In DNA form, the CDR3 reads TGTGCCAGCCAGGACAGCACCTCTGGAAACACCATATATTTT. This sequence encodes CASQDSTSGNTIYF. This chain links TRBV19 with TRBJ1-3; D is possibly TRBD1 (6 bases). The V end lost 9 bases, the J end lost 0 bases, and 12 bases lay between the germline ends. There are 14 residues in the CDR3. Germline loops: CDR1 LNHDA, CDR2 SQIVND (reference sequence).